The clone carrying this T cell receptor beta chain was seen a handful of times. The antigen is undetermined. The data stem from a study of early T cells in non-severe SARS-CoV-2 infection. Study results and caveats: Matching results from VDJdb favored anti-spike CD8 responses, leaving private and CD4 specificities undetected.

Individual cDNA molecules were tagged with unique molecular identifiers, the study reported. Each CDR3 protein is one row after TCRdb ran MiXCR on the 5' RACE reads. The profile shows more than 80,000 distinct CDR3 sequences, around an eighth of them singletons. Germline V lookup: CDR1 LGHNT, CDR2 FRNRAP. The CDR3 has 17 residues. V gave up 1 base and J gave up 5 bases; unmatched junction bases: 9. The sequencing sample was made of whole blood. This clonotype originated in an adult who was a healthcare worker with PCR-confirmed SARS-CoV-2 infection or an uninfected control (not recorded which). The chain couples TRBV12-5 to TRBJ2-1; 9 bases are a match to TRBD1. The CDR3 loop reads CASGLGMGQGRDNEQFF. DNA for the CDR3: TGTGCTAGTGGTTTGGGCATGGGACAGGGACGGGACAATGAGCAGTTCTTC. The variable domain in full, completed from reference TRBV12-5 and TRBJ2-1, reads DARVTQTPRHKVTEMGQEVTMRCQPILGHNTVFWYRQTMMQGLELLAYFRNRAPLDDSGMPKDRFSAEMPDATLATLKIQPSEPRDSAVYFCASGLGMGQGRDNEQFFGPGTRLTVL.